A single sample gave rise to the 16 T cell receptor beta chains below, sequenced in a study of blood T cell repertoires in COVID-19. Clones were sequenced by immunoSEQ multiplex PCR, and TCRdb holds only the in-frame ones, with some missing. This sample has some 350,000 clones, with 90% found just once. The sequencing sample was made of peripheral blood. The receptor source for this set is a young man with active or convalescent COVID-19.

CDR3: CASSFTESSYNSPLHF. CDR3 nucleotide sequence: TGTGCCAGCAGCTTCACAGAGAGCTCCTATAATTCACCCCTCCACTTT. The chain couples TRBV7-9 to TRBJ1-6; no firm D call. V lost 3 bases and J 0 bases, leaving 9 bases between the germline ends. The CDR3 runs to 16 residues. CDR1 is SEHNR, CDR2 FQNEAQ, per germline (reference sequence).

The chain employs TRBV7-9 and TRBJ2-7; possibly TRBD2 for D (5 bases). Trimming pared 5 bases from V and 3 bases from J, leaving 14 bases between. CDR1 and CDR2 (germline): SEHNR, FQNEAQ (reference sequence). The CDR3 is made up of 14 amino acids. CDR3 amino acids: CASSKTWESYEQYF. CDR3 in DNA: TGTGCCAGCAGCAAGACGTGGGAGAGCTACGAGCAGTACTTC.

A few counts support this clone. V gene TRBV18 combines with J gene TRBJ2-1; TRBD2 matches at 9 bases. V dropped 3 bases and J dropped 3; count of bases not matched to a gene: 3. The CDR3 covers 15 residues. Germline V CDR1 and CDR2: KGHSH, LQKENI. CDR3 DNA: TGTGCCAGCTCACCGGGACTAGCAAACTACAATGAGCAGTTCTTC. Protein: CASSPGLANYNEQFF. Variable domain in full (rest from reference TRBV18 and TRBJ2-1): NAGVMQNPRHLVRRRGQEARLRCSPMKGHSHVYWYRQLPEEGLKFMVYLQKENIIDESGMPKERFSAEFPKEGPSILRIQQVVRGDSAAYFCASSPGLANYNEQFFGPGTRLTVL.

The chain links TRBV11-2 to TRBJ2-3; 9 bases fit TRBD1. The germline V gene has CDR1 SGHAT and CDR2 FQNNGV. The CDR3 runs to 18 residues. Trimming took 3 bases from V and 2 from J; bases not matched to a gene: 12. CDR3 region: CASSFSGQGRGATDTQYF. CDR3 DNA: TGTGCCAGCAGCTTCTCCGGACAGGGGAGAGGAGCCACAGATACGCAGTATTTT.

The J gene is TRBJ1-5, the V gene TRBV28; TRBD1 matches at 9 bases. There are 14 residues in the CDR3. The germline CDR1 and CDR2 sequences are MDHEN and SYDVKM. V lost 10 bases, J lost 6 bases, and 10 bases stayed unmatched. In nucleotides, the CDR3 is TGTGCCATCACGGAGGGGGGACAGGGTCAGCCCCAGCATTTT. Its translation: CAITEGGQGQPQHF.

The chain combines TRBV9 with TRBJ2-5; the D gene is possibly TRBD2 (5 bases). The CDR3 is 15 residues long. Trimming cost V 2 bases and J 1 base, with 12 bases left between them. Germline CDR1 and CDR2: SGDLS and YYNGEE. The CDR3 DNA reads as TGTGCCAGCAGCGTGATCTCGGGGTCCCAAGAGACCCAGTACTTC. Its protein is CASSVISGSQETQYF.

V is TRBV19 and J is TRBJ1-5; 7 bases are a match to TRBD1. Trimming at V came to 6 bases and at J to 2 bases, leaving 10 bases not matched to a gene. The germline CDR1 and CDR2 sequences are LNHDA and SQIVND (reference sequence). The CDR3 contains 16 residues. The CDR3 sequence: CASRNFGTERNQPQHF. The DNA of the CDR3 is TGTGCCAGTAGAAACTTCGGGACAGAGCGCAATCAGCCCCAGCATTTT.

This chain connects TRBV27 to TRBJ1-5; D perhaps matches TRBD1 (5 bases). Trimming removed 7 bases at V and 3 bases at J, with 16 bases between. Per germline, CDR1 MNHEY and CDR2 SMNVEV (reference sequence). There are 15 residues in the CDR3. Written as DNA, the CDR3 is TGTGCCAGCACTCCCGCGGGGGGTGCCAATCAGCCCCAGCATTTT. It yields the protein CASTPAGGANQPQHF.

The chain has TRBV6-5 and TRBJ1-1; the D gene is possibly TRBD1 (5 bases). V was cut by 2 bases and J by 0 bases, with 10 bases left in between. Germline-derived CDR1 and CDR2 are MNHEY and SVGAGI. CDR3 length: 15 residues. CDR3 region: CASSYDRGVNTEAFF. The CDR3 bases are TGTGCCAGCAGTTACGACAGAGGTGTGAACACTGAAGCTTTCTTT.

As for this clone: The junction departs from the called germline gene at one end, perhaps through a read error. Written as DNA, the CDR3 is TGTGCTAGCAGCTTACTACTAGCGGGAGGAAACGCGAACACCGGGGAGCTGTTTTTT. It encodes CASSLLLAGGNANTGELFF. The chain is built from TRBV7-7 and TRBJ2-2, with 12 positions matching TRBD2. CDR1 and CDR2 (germline): SSHAT, FNYEAQ (reference sequence). The CDR3 spans 19 residues.

The chain recombines TRBV12-3 or TRBV12-4 with TRBJ2-1, with 7 positions matching TRBD1. The trim removed 5 bases at V and 4 bases at J, leaving 2 bases unmatched. The CDR3 runs to 13 residues. Here the CDR3 reads CASSTTGYNEQFF. The CDR3 nucleotides are TGTGCCAGCAGTACGACAGGGTACAATGAGCAGTTCTTC.

This clone was counted once. This chain connects TRBV7-2 to TRBJ2-2, with TRBD1 identical over 12 bases. Germline V gene lookup returns CDR1 SGHTA and CDR2 FQGNSA. CDR3 length: 16 amino acids. The J segment lost 8 bases and the V segment lost 5 bases, leaving 9 bases of the junction unmatched. This CDR3 reads CASSPLRDRGPGELFF. CDR3 bases: TGTGCCAGCAGCCCGCTCCGGGACAGGGGGCCTGGGGAGCTGTTTTTT.

The V call is TRBV9, the J call TRBJ2-1; maybe TRBD2 (5 bases). Per the germline V gene, CDR1 is SGDLS and CDR2 is YYNGEE. The germline V and J ends were trimmed by 0 bases and 5 bases, with 12 bases remaining between them. This CDR3 has 15 residues. DNA for the CDR3: TGTGCCAGCAGCGTAGCCGGGGTGGCCCACAATGAGCAGTTCTTC. Translation gives CASSVAGVAHNEQFF.

Only one count was recorded for this clone. The V gene is TRBV7-2, the J gene TRBJ2-1; D is perhaps TRBD2 (6 bases). The V gene lost 5 bases and the J gene lost 5 bases, with 16 bases spanning the gap. Germline V gene lookup returns CDR1 SGHTA and CDR2 FQGNSA. The CDR3 is 15 residues long. For the CDR3, the DNA is TGTGCCAGCAGCGCCGTGACTAGGTCCAACAATGAGCAGTTCTTC. Protein sequence: CASSAVTRSNNEQFF. Using reference TRBV7-2 and TRBJ2-1 for the parts outside the CDR3, the full variable domain is GAGVSQSPSNKVTEKGKDVELRCDPISGHTALYWYRQSLGQGLEFLIYFQGNSAPDKSGLPSDRFSAERTGGSVSTLTIQRTQQEDSAVYLCASSAVTRSNNEQFFGPGTRLTVL.

The chain carries TRBV5-4 and TRBJ2-1; 7 bases are a match to TRBD2. Germline lookup yields CDR1 SGHNT and CDR2 YYREEE (reference sequence). CDR3 length equals 17 residues. The trim removed 1 base at V and 0 bases at J, leaving 7 bases unmatched. This chain's CDR3 is CASSLLTGRPSYNEQFF. CDR3 DNA sequence: TGTGCCAGCAGCTTGCTAACCGGGAGGCCCTCCTACAATGAGCAGTTCTTC.

The chain joins TRBV6-2 or TRBV6-3 to TRBJ1-5; 7 positions match TRBD1. The CDR3 has 17 residues. V shed 2 bases and J 0 bases; nucleotides not matched to a gene: 7. The V gene's germline CDR1 is MNHEY and CDR2 SVGEGT. CDR3 bases: TGTGCCAGCAGTTACGGTTTGGGACAGAATAGCAATCAGCCCCAGCATTTT. Its protein is CASSYGLGQNSNQPQHF.